What follows are 22 T cell receptor beta chains derived from one specimen sequenced in a study of shared clonotypes between healthy human individuals. Data came from immunoSEQ multiplex PCR; TCRdb stores just in-frame clones and leaves some out. The table has 2.5 million or so clones, roughly nine tenths seen once. Sequencing input: naive CD4+ T cells sorted from blood. Subset of the sample: CD45RA+ positively selected. Receptor source: a man between 18 and 35 years old in good health.

The rearrangement joins TRBV6-1 to TRBJ2-4; 7 bases line up with TRBD2. The trim removed 2 bases at V and 0 bases at J, leaving 7 bases unmatched. The CDR3 runs to 17 residues. Germline V lookup: CDR1 MNHNS, CDR2 SASEGT. The CDR3 sequence is CASSEQGLAVAKNIQYF. The CDR3 bases are TGTGCCAGCAGTGAACAAGGGCTAGCGGTAGCCAAAAACATTCAGTACTTC.

J is TRBJ2-3 and V is TRBV2; 9 bases fit TRBD1. The CDR3 runs to 14 residues. Per germline, CDR1 SNHLY and CDR2 FYNNEI. The V and J ends lost 8 bases and 3 bases, in that order; junction bases with no gene match: 6. CDR3 protein: CASGGGTGTDTQYF. The CDR3 coding sequence is TGTGCCAGCGGGGGGGGGACAGGGACAGATACGCAGTATTTT.

The chain is built from TRBV5-1 and TRBJ1-4; possible D gene TRBD1, 5 bases. V lost 4 bases, J lost 7 bases, and 14 bases lay in between. Germline values: CDR1 SGHRS, CDR2 YFSETQ. The CDR3 is 14 residues long. For the CDR3, the DNA is TGCGCCAGCAGCCCCACGGGGGGGAGTGAAAAACTGTTTTTT. Encoded protein: CASSPTGGSEKLFF.

The rearrangement links TRBV5-1 to TRBJ1-2; 7 bases match TRBD1. Looked up from germline, CDR1 is SGHRS and CDR2 is YFSETQ. This CDR3 has 16 residues. V lost 3 bases, J lost 0 bases, and 8 bases stayed unmatched. This CDR3 is CASSSGGDRANYGYTF. As DNA, the CDR3 is TGCGCCAGCAGCTCCGGTGGCGACAGGGCTAACTATGGCTACACCTTC.

The chain couples TRBV7-9 to TRBJ2-7; 7 bases line up with TRBD1. The ends lost 4 bases at V and 2 bases at J; junction bases unmatched: 8. This CDR3 is 15 amino acids long. CDR1 is SEHNR, CDR2 FQNEAQ, per germline (reference sequence). The CDR3 is CASSSPQGTTYEQYF. The CDR3 DNA follows: TGTGCCAGCAGCTCCCCACAGGGGACCACCTACGAGCAGTACTTC.

In DNA, the CDR3 is TGTGCCAGCAGCTTAGCTCGACAGGGGGAGAGCCAACTGTTTTTT. It translates to CASSLARQGESQLFF. The chain joins TRBV7-9 to TRBJ1-4; 9 nucleotides agree with TRBD1. The J segment lost 12 bases and the V segment lost 0 bases, leaving 8 bases of the junction unmatched. The CDR3 loop spans 15 amino acids. Germline V gene data show CDR1 as SEHNR and CDR2 as FQNEAQ (reference sequence).

The chain couples TRBV10-2 to TRBJ2-3; perhaps TRBD1 as D (8 bases). CDR1 is WSHSY, CDR2 SAAADI, per germline. V was cut by 6 bases and J by 4 bases, with 17 bases left in between. The CDR3 covers 15 residues. For the CDR3, the DNA is TGCGCCAGCAGCGGACAGGGAGGGACGGCAGATACGCAGTATTTT. Protein: CASSGQGGTADTQYF.

CDR3 sequence: CASSYLTGSDTQYF. CDR3 nucleotide sequence: TGTGCCAGCAGTTACCTAACTGGGTCAGATACGCAGTATTTT. The chain uses TRBV6-5 and TRBJ2-3; unclear D gene. The germline V gene has CDR1 MNHEY and CDR2 SVGAGI. Deletions cut 2 bases from V and 4 bases from J, with 10 bases between. The CDR3 is 14 residues long.

The chain joins TRBV30 to TRBJ2-7, with TRBD1 as a possible D gene (5 bases). Trimming cost V 2 bases and J 3 bases, with 14 bases left between them. Per germline, CDR1 GTSNPN and CDR2 SVGIG (reference sequence). The CDR3 extends over 14 amino acids. DNA for the CDR3: TGTGCCTGGAGTCGCAGGGCCCTTGGCTACGAGCAGTACTTC. Its translation: CAWSRRALGYEQYF.

The V gene is TRBV9, the J gene TRBJ2-1; D uncertain. The CDR3 totals 17 residues. CDR1 and CDR2 (germline): SGDLS, YYNGEE. The V and J ends lost 3 bases and 0 bases respectively, with 16 bases between them. The CDR3 bases are TGTGCCAGCAGCGCGGCCGTAAGTCCGGTCTCCTACAATGAGCAGTTCTTC. It codes for CASSAAVSPVSYNEQFF.

The rearrangement links TRBV18 to TRBJ1-3, with 10 bases that match TRBD1. J was trimmed by 3 bases and V by 6 bases; bases with no gene match: 11. The CDR3 sequence is 17 residues long. The germline V gene has CDR1 KGHSH and CDR2 LQKENI. The CDR3 protein is CASSINRDRGGGNTIYF. The CDR3, as DNA: TGTGCCAGCTCCATCAACCGGGACAGGGGAGGTGGAAACACCATATATTTT.

V is TRBV7-9 and J is TRBJ1-1; TRBD1 matches 9 bases. This CDR3 spans 15 amino acids. Germline CDR1 and CDR2: SEHNR and FQNEAQ (reference sequence). The ends lost 5 bases at V and 1 base at J; junction bases unmatched: 5. CDR3 bases: TGTGCCAGCAGCCGGGCGGGACAGGGGAACACTGAAGCTTTCTTT. Its protein is CASSRAGQGNTEAFF. The full variable domain, rest sourced from reference TRBV7-9 and TRBJ1-1, is DTGVSQNPRHKITKRGQNVTFRCDPISEHNRLYWYRQTLGQGPEFLTYFQNEAQLEKSRLLSDRFSAERPKGSFSTLEIQRTEQGDSAMYLCASSRAGQGNTEAFFGQGTRLTVV.

Of note for this clone: The sample has other DNA sequences that encode this CDR3 too. The chain carries TRBV5-1 and TRBJ2-3; the match to TRBD2 covers 10 bases. Germline lookup yields CDR1 SGHRS and CDR2 YFSETQ. Germline trimming cut 0 bases from V and 6 bases from J; bases unmatched to any gene: 4. CDR3 size: 15 residues. The CDR3 protein is CASSLASGSADTQYF. CDR3 DNA: TGCGCCAGCAGCTTGGCTAGCGGGAGTGCCGATACGCAGTATTTT.

This chain uses TRBV6-6 with TRBJ1-2; D perhaps matches TRBD1 (5 bases). From germline, CDR1 is MNHNY and CDR2 SVGAGI (reference sequence). The V and J ends lost 2 bases and 3 bases respectively, with 10 bases between them. The CDR3 has 14 amino acids. In nucleotides, the CDR3 is TGTGCCAGCAGTTACGGGCAGGGCGACTATGGCTACACCTTC. Translation: CASSYGQGDYGYTF.

There are a few counts of this clone. V and J are TRBV2 and TRBJ1-1; possible D gene TRBD1, 6 bases. Germline values: CDR1 SNHLY, CDR2 FYNNEI. The CDR3 totals 14 residues. Trimming took off 5 bases at V and 2 bases at J, with 12 bases between the two ends. The CDR3 DNA follows: TGTGCCAGCAGTTTACAGGGTTTCAACACTGAAGCTTTCTTT. Translation: CASSLQGFNTEAFF.

V is TRBV4-3 and J is TRBJ2-7; a weak D match, TRBD1 (5 bases). The CDR3 has 14 residues. In germline, CDR1 is LGHNA, CDR2 YSLEER. Between the trimmed V and J ends, which lost 3 bases and 2 bases, there was a span of 11 bases. The CDR3 nucleotides read TGCGCCAGCAGCCAGAACAGGCTAGCCTACGAGCAGTACTTC. It is translated as CASSQNRLAYEQYF.

The chain recombines TRBV4-1 with TRBJ1-4, with TRBD1 identical over 11 bases. V shed 3 bases and J 6 bases; nucleotides not matched to a gene: 6. Per germline, CDR1 MGHRA and CDR2 YSYEKL. The CDR3 has 16 residues. CDR3 coding DNA: TGCGCCAGCAGCCAGGCGGGACAGGGGGGTTATGAAAAACTGTTTTTT. Its translation is CASSQAGQGGYEKLFF.

This sequence joins TRBV11-2 and TRBJ2-7; TRBD2 is a possible D gene (6 bases). Trimming pared 7 bases from V and 3 bases from J, leaving 13 bases between. This CDR3 is built from 13 residues. Germline V gene sequence: CDR1 SGHAT, CDR2 FQNNGV. CDR3 in DNA: TGTGCCAGCACCGGGAGTGGGGGCTACGAGCAGTACTTC. It is translated as CASTGSGGYEQYF.

The CDR3 sequence is CAISEGRQGNQPQHF. CDR3 DNA: TGTGCCATCAGTGAAGGTCGGCAGGGCAATCAGCCCCAGCATTTT. The genes are TRBV10-3 and TRBJ1-5; D is undetermined. V was trimmed by 3 bases and J by 2 bases, leaving 11 bases between them. Germline lookup yields CDR1 ENHRY and CDR2 SYGVKD. The CDR3 length is 15 residues.

This chain links TRBV5-1 with TRBJ1-4; TRBD1 is a possible D gene (6 bases). The germline gives CDR1 SGHRS, CDR2 YFSETQ. Trimming removed 2 bases at V and 8 bases at J, with 13 bases between. This CDR3 contains 14 residues. CDR3 in amino acids: CASSFTRGGEKLFF. For the CDR3, the DNA is TGCGCCAGCAGCTTTACCAGGGGAGGAGAAAAACTGTTTTTT. Full variable domain (missing parts from reference TRBV5-1 and TRBJ1-4): KAGVTQTPRYLIKTRGQQVTLSCSPISGHRSVSWYQQTPGQGLQFLFEYFSETQRNKGNFPGRFSGRQFSNSRSEMNVSTLELGDSALYLCASSFTRGGEKLFFGSGTQLSVL.

The gene calls are TRBV19 and TRBJ1-1; 8 positions agree with TRBD1. Germline lookup yields CDR1 LNHDA and CDR2 SQIVND (reference sequence). The CDR3 is 13 residues long. Losses at the gene ends were 7 bases for V and 4 bases for J; bases not matched to a gene: 5. The CDR3 DNA reads as TGTGCCAGTACGGACAGGGTCCGCACTGAAGCTTTCTTT. Protein sequence: CASTDRVRTEAFF.

This clone was recorded once. J is TRBJ2-2 and V is TRBV7-2; 12 positions match TRBD2. Germline CDR1 is SGHTA and CDR2 is FQGNSA. The CDR3 has 16 amino acids. The J segment lost 6 bases and the V segment lost 4 bases, leaving 6 bases of the junction unmatched. This CDR3 is CASSSGLAGAAGELFF. The CDR3, as DNA: TGTGCCAGCAGCTCGGGACTAGCGGGTGCCGCCGGGGAGCTGTTTTTT.